This is a list of T cell receptor beta chains from one sample in a study of blood T cell repertoires in COVID-19. Sequenced by immunoSEQ multiplex PCR; TCRdb stores in-frame clones only, minus some. The table shows approximately 170,000 clones, with roughly 84% occurring only once. Sequencing was performed on peripheral blood. These receptors all come from a woman aged 80 or over with active or convalescent COVID-19. CDR3s include the opening cysteine and the closing phenylalanine or tryptophan. D genes are given only for firm matches. Where a row states a size, it is once, few, many or the class of an expanded clone; other rows omit it.

j_gene | v_gene | abundance | d_gene | CDR3nt | CDR3aa
TRBJ1-6 | TRBV27 | few | . | TGTGCCAGCAGTTTACATCTCCGGGGAGCCTATAATTCACCCCTCCACTTT | CASSLHLRGAYNSPLHF
TRBJ1-4 | TRBV29-1 | . | . | TGCAGCGTTGGCGCAACTAATGAAAAACTGTTTTTT | CSVGATNEKLFF
TRBJ2-1 | TRBV21-1 | . | . | TGTGCCAGCAGCACCCGACAGGGGGATCATCAGCGGGAGTTCAATGAGCAGTTCTTC | CASSTRQGDHQREFNEQFF
TRBJ1-5 | TRBV4-2 | . | TRBD1 | TGTGCCAGCAGCCACCTAGTAAAGGGGGCTCGGGGCCAGCCCCAGCATTTT | CASSHLVKGARGQPQHF
TRBJ1-1 | TRBV27 | . | TRBD1 | TGTGCCAGCAGTTTATGGGCGGTGGGACAGGGTAGTACTGAAGCTTTCTTT | CASSLWAVGQGSTEAFF
TRBJ2-3 | TRBV19 | . | . | TGTGCCAGTAGCTCCCACCGGACATATTCTAGCACAGATACGCAGTATTTT | CASSSHRTYSSTDTQYF
TRBJ1-5 | TRBV18 | . | . | TGTGCCAGCTCACCATTGGCAGGGGATGGTCAGCCCCAGCATTTT | CASSPLAGDGQPQHF
TRBJ1-2 | TRBV28 | . | . | TGTGCCAGCAGTTTAGGGGCAAGCGGGGTATTAGGCTACACCTTC | CASSLGASGVLGYTF
TRBJ2-1 | TRBV28 | . | . | TGTGCCAGCAGGACCGGAGGGGACCTAGTATACAATGAGCAGTTCTTC | CASRTGGDLVYNEQFF
TRBJ2-7 | TRBV6-4 | . | TRBD2 | TGTGCCAGCAGTGTCCGAAGCGGGACCGAGCAGTACTTC | CASSVRSGTEQYF
TRBJ2-1 | TRBV27 | . | TRBD2 | TGTGCCAGCAGTTTATCGCGCGGAGGGCTAGCGGGGACGAAGCAGTTCTTC | CASSLSRGGLAGTKQFF
TRBJ2-3 | TRBV4-1 | many | TRBD2 | TGCGCCAGCAGAACCGGACTAGCGGCCCGCACAGATACGCAGTATTTT | CASRTGLAARTDTQYF
TRBJ1-1 | TRBV6-1 | once | . | TGTGCCAGCAGTGAACGGAACACTGAAGCTTTCTTT | CASSERNTEAFF
TRBJ1-2 | TRBV2 | . | . | TGTGCCAGCAACCAGGCCTATGGCTACACCTTC | CASNQAYGYTF
TRBJ1-1 | TRBV7-8 | once | . | TGTGCCAGCAGCCCAGACACTGAAGCTTTCTTT | CASSPDTEAFF
TRBJ1-5 | TRBV9 | . | TRBD1 | TGTGCCAGCAGTGGAGGGGGCTATCAGCCCCAGCATTTT | CASSGGGYQPQHF
TRBJ1-1 | TRBV6-5 | . | TRBD1 | TGTGCCAGCAACCCAGGGGGGACAGCTGACACTGAAGCTTTCTTT | CASNPGGTADTEAFF
TRBJ1-5 | TRBV19 | . | . | TGTGCCAGTTCTGGGACATTTAGCAATCAGCCCCAGCATTTT | CASSGTFSNQPQHF
TRBJ1-2 | TRBV6-5 | . | . | TGTGCCAGCAGTTACCGCGGGACTTTAAGGCGTGGCTACACCTTC | CASSYRGTLRRGYTF
TRBJ1-1 | TRBV5-5 | . | . | TGTGCCAGCAGCTTGGTCGGAGGGAACACTGAAGCTTTCTTT | CASSLVGGNTEAFF
TRBJ1-6 | TRBV7-9 | . | . | TGTGCCAGCAGCCAAATAGGGGTTTCACCCCTCCACTTT | CASSQIGVSPLHF
TRBJ2-1 | TRBV28 | . | TRBD2 | TGTGCCAGCAGGCCTCTCGGGACTAGCGGCTCCTACAATGAGCAGTTCTTC | CASRPLGTSGSYNEQFF
TRBJ1-6 | TRBV5-1 | . | . | TGCGCCAGCAGCGCTAATACGGGTTCACCCCTCCACTTT | CASSANTGSPLHF
TRBJ2-1 | TRBV20-1 | . | . | TGCAGTGCTAGTCCGGAGACCTATGAGCAGTTCTTC | CSASPETYEQFF
TRBJ2-2 | TRBV9 | few | TRBD1 | TGTGCCAGCAGCGCGGACAGGGGAGACACCGGGGAGCTGTTTTTT | CASSADRGDTGELFF
TRBJ2-1 | TRBV28 | few | TRBD2 | TGTGCCAGCAGCTCACTAGCGGGAGGGAAAAATGAGCAGTTCTTC | CASSSLAGGKNEQFF
TRBJ1-3 | TRBV6-2/TRBV6-3 | once | TRBD1 | TGTGCCAGCAGTTACCCGCCTGGGACAGCGGTCTTCTCTGGAAACACCATATATTTT | CASSYPPGTAVFSGNTIYF
TRBJ1-3 | TRBV7-2 | . | . | TGTGCCAGCAAGGACACTCCAAGCTCTGGAAACACCATATATTTT | CASKDTPSSGNTIYF
TRBJ1-3 | TRBV29-1 | . | . | TGCAGCGTTGAAGATGGAACAGCTGGAAACACCATATATTTT | CSVEDGTAGNTIYF
TRBJ1-6 | TRBV12-3/TRBV12-4 | many | . | TGTGCCAGCAGTTTCGGGGGATCACCCCTCCACTTT | CASSFGGSPLHF
TRBJ1-1 | TRBV5-1 | . | . | TGCGCCAGCAGCTCGGACAACATGAACACTGAAGCTTTCTTT | CASSSDNMNTEAFF
TRBJ2-3 | TRBV20-1 | . | TRBD2 | TGCAGTGCTAGTAGCTCCAAGACTAGCGGGGGCACAGATACGCAGTATTTT | CSASSSKTSGGTDTQYF
TRBJ1-1 | TRBV5-1 | . | . | TGCGCCAGCAGCTTGGAGGCAGAGGGAGAAGCTTTCTTT | CASSLEAEGEAFF
TRBJ1-4 | TRBV6-5 | few | TRBD1 | TGTGCCAGTACTATACCGGGACAGACTAATGAAAAACTGTTTTTT | CASTIPGQTNEKLFF
TRBJ2-1 | TRBV10-3 | . | . | TGTGCCATCAGTAAAGAAAGGGACACCGAAAATGAGCAGTTCTTC | CAISKERDTENEQFF
TRBJ1-1 | TRBV12-3/TRBV12-4 | . | . | TGTGCCAGCAGACTTACGAGGGCTTTCTTT | CASRLTRAFF
TRBJ1-6 | TRBV7-9 | . | TRBD1 | TGTGCCAGCAGCTTGGACACCAGGGGGCCGAGTTCACCCCTCCACTTT | CASSLDTRGPSSPLHF
TRBJ2-1 | TRBV10-1 | once | . | TGCGCCAGCAGTGAGTCTGCGGGGAAAGGGGAGCAGTTCTTC | CASSESAGKGEQFF
TRBJ1-3 | TRBV2 | . | TRBD1 | TGTGCCAGCAACCCGACAGGGGCTGGAAACACCATATATTTT | CASNPTGAGNTIYF
TRBJ1-4 | TRBV5-1 | . | . | TGCGCCAGCAGCTTGGCTGGGTCCCGTAGCGAAAAACTGTTTTTT | CASSLAGSRSEKLFF
TRBJ1-3 | TRBV7-9 | . | . | TGTGCCAGCAGCCCACCGGGGAGGGCCGGAAACACCATATATTTT | CASSPPGRAGNTIYF
TRBJ2-4 | TRBV19 | . | TRBD2 | TGTGCCAGTAGTATCGTGGCTAGCGGGGTTGGCGGCAAAAACATTCAGTACTTC | CASSIVASGVGGKNIQYF